The next 25 T cell receptor beta chains were all read from a single sample in a study of blood T cell repertoires in COVID-19. Using immunoSEQ multiplex PCR, the repertoire was profiled, and TCRdb retains in-frame clones only, with some absent. This table has around 140,000 clones, about 88% appearing once. Sequencing input: peripheral blood. Source of these receptors: a woman at least 80 years old with acute or convalescent COVID-19.

This clone has just one count. The chain joins TRBV6-2 or TRBV6-3 to TRBJ1-2, with a tentative D call TRBD1 (6 bases). The germline V gene has CDR1 MNHEY and CDR2 SVGEGT. Deletions cut 2 bases from V and 4 bases from J, with 11 bases between. The CDR3 totals 14 residues. The CDR3 nucleotides read TGTGCCAGCAGTTACGCGGGGGCGAGCTATGGCTACACCTTC. This gives the protein CASSYAGASYGYTF.

The chain carries TRBV19 and TRBJ2-1, with a possible D match to TRBD2 (6 bases). Germline V lookup: CDR1 LNHDA, CDR2 SQIVND (reference sequence). The CDR3 covers 14 residues. V was pared by 5 bases and J by 8 bases, with 16 bases between. The CDR3 bases are TGTGCCAGTAGTCTGGGGGGTGGGACCCATGAGCAGTTCTTC. Translation gives CASSLGGGTHEQFF.

This chain uses TRBV7-9 with TRBJ2-7, with TRBD2 as a possible D gene (5 bases). CDR3 length: 14 residues. Germline V gives CDR1 SEHNR, CDR2 FQNEAQ (reference sequence). The germline V and J ends were trimmed by 5 bases and 1 base, with 12 bases remaining between them. The CDR3 DNA reads as TGTGCCAGCAGCCCCTTGGGAGAATCCTACGAGCAGTACTTC. Translated: CASSPLGESYEQYF.

The chain carries TRBV3-1 (or the pseudogene TRBV3-2) and TRBJ1-1; tentative D call: TRBD1 (6 bases). The CDR3 is made up of 13 amino acids. CDR1 and CDR2 (germline): LGHDT, YNNKEL (reference sequence). The ends were cut back, 4 bases at V and 4 bases at J, with 10 bases in the middle. The CDR3 region has the DNA TGTGCCAGCAGCCCTACAGGGTTCACTGAAGCTTTCTTT. Translated: CASSPTGFTEAFF.

The rearrangement joins TRBV5-6 to TRBJ1-2; D is undetermined. Trimming cost V 4 bases and J 2 bases, with 12 bases left between them. The CDR3 spans 14 residues. Germline loops: CDR1 SGHDT, CDR2 YYEEEE. The CDR3 region has the DNA TGTGCCAGCAGCCCCCCGAGGCAGAACTATGGCTACACCTTC. Translation gives CASSPPRQNYGYTF.

The J gene is TRBJ2-7, the V gene TRBV10-1, with D perhaps TRBD1 (6 bases). The V end was cut by 2 bases, the J end by 2 bases, with 10 bases between. Germline CDR1 WNHNN, CDR2 SYGVQD (reference sequence). CDR3 length: 14 amino acids. In DNA, the CDR3 is TGCGCCAGCAGTGAGGACTACAGGGCCTACGAGCAGTACTTC. It yields the protein CASSEDYRAYEQYF.

V is TRBV7-2 and J is TRBJ2-7; D gene uncertain. This CDR3 comprises 12 residues. The V gene lost 3 bases and the J gene lost 4 bases, with 7 bases spanning the gap. Per the germline V gene, CDR1 is SGHTA and CDR2 is FQGNSA. The CDR3 nucleotides read TGTGCCAGCAGCTTGCGCTCGTACGAGCAGTACTTC. It specifies CASSLRSYEQYF.

This clone was recorded once. CDR3 bases: TGTGCCAGCAGCTTAGCGGGTGCAGGGGGAAAACTGTTTTTT. Translation gives CASSLAGAGGKLFF. This chain connects TRBV11-2 to TRBJ1-4; 7 bases line up with TRBD1. CDR1 is SGHAT and CDR2 is FQNNGV in the germline V gene. J lost 10 bases, V lost 1 base, and 6 bases had no gene match. This CDR3 is 14 amino acids long.

This chain links TRBV5-8 with TRBJ1-2, with TRBD1 identical over 7 bases. Germline values: CDR1 SGHTS, CDR2 YDEGEE. With 4 bases clipped from V and 3 bases from J, the junction kept 12 bases outside the gene matches. This CDR3 spans 16 amino acids. The CDR3 sequence is CASSRGGGALYYGYTF. CDR3 DNA: TGTGCCAGCAGCCGAGGAGGGGGCGCCTTGTACTATGGCTACACCTTC.

The chain carries TRBV7-9 and TRBJ2-5; D unclear. This CDR3 has 15 residues. Trimming pared 5 bases from V and 3 bases from J, leaving 16 bases between. Germline-derived CDR1 and CDR2 are SEHNR and FQNEAQ (reference sequence). In DNA form, the CDR3 reads TGTGCCAGCAGCCGCGACTTTAAGGTCGAAGAGACCCAGTACTTC. Encoded protein: CASSRDFKVEETQYF.

The genes are TRBV6-5 and TRBJ1-2; 9 bases are shared with TRBD1. This CDR3 has 14 amino acids. The V gene's germline CDR1 is MNHEY and CDR2 SVGAGI. After removal of 4 bases from V and 5 bases from J, the junction contained 5 bases not matched to a gene. In DNA form, the CDR3 reads TGTGCCAGCAGTTCCCCGGACAGGGGTTATGGCTACACCTTC. It encodes CASSSPDRGYGYTF.

J is TRBJ1-1 and V is TRBV2; a possible D gene is TRBD1 (5 bases). V was shortened by 3 bases and J by 8 bases, with 10 bases between the two germline ends. CDR1 and CDR2 from the germline V gene are SNHLY and FYNNEI. This CDR3 is 12 amino acids long. CDR3 in amino acids: CASSELGREAFF. The CDR3 nucleotides are TGTGCCAGCAGTGAGCTGGGGCGAGAAGCTTTCTTT.

In its sample, this clone was seen a few times. This chain links TRBV7-9 with TRBJ2-7; 8 positions agree with TRBD1. Germline V CDR1 and CDR2: SEHNR, FQNEAQ (reference sequence). The CDR3 runs 18 residues. J gave up 2 bases and V 5 bases, and 17 bases lay outside the gene matches. DNA for the CDR3: TGTGCCAGCAGCCGATCGCGAGGACAGGGACGCTCTGCCTACGAGCAGTACTTC. Encoded protein: CASSRSRGQGRSAYEQYF. Based on the CDR3 plus reference TRBV7-9 and TRBJ2-7, the full variable domain is DTGVSQNPRHKITKRGQNVTFRCDPISEHNRLYWYRQTLGQGPEFLTYFQNEAQLEKSRLLSDRFSAERPKGSFSTLEIQRTEQGDSAMYLCASSRSRGQGRSAYEQYFGPGTRLTVT.

In its sample, this clone was seen once. This chain connects TRBV2 to TRBJ1-6; possible D gene TRBD1, 6 bases. Trimming took 6 bases from V and 7 from J, leaving 16 bases between them. In germline, CDR1 is SNHLY, CDR2 FYNNEI. The CDR3 is 15 residues long. The CDR3 nucleotides read TGTGCCAGCAGGGACCAGGGGTCGCGCAATTCACCCCTCCACTTT. Its translation is CASRDQGSRNSPLHF.

A single count supports this clone. The chain employs TRBV2 and TRBJ1-1, with D hard to call. CDR1 and CDR2 from the germline V gene are SNHLY and FYNNEI. The CDR3 has 12 residues. Trimming took off 9 bases at V and 1 base at J, with 9 bases between the two ends. The CDR3 region has the DNA TGTGCCAGGCGCAACGGGAACACTGAAGCTTTCTTT. This translates into CARRNGNTEAFF.

This chain joins TRBV19 and TRBJ2-1; TRBD2 aligns across 8 bases. Unmatched junction bases numbered 3, after V lost 6 bases and J lost 2 bases. From germline, CDR1 is LNHDA and CDR2 SQIVND (reference sequence). The CDR3 is 14 residues long. CDR3 nucleotide sequence: TGTGCCAGTAGCCTAGCGGGCACCTACAATGAGCAGTTCTTC. Encoded protein: CASSLAGTYNEQFF.

The J gene is TRBJ2-7, the V gene TRBV2; 7 bases map to TRBD1. The CDR3 is made up of 14 amino acids. CDR1 and CDR2 (germline): SNHLY, FYNNEI. V trimming: 6 bases; J trimming: 2 bases; junction bases outside the gene matches: 7. The CDR3 protein is CASRLRQGAYEQYF. CDR3 nucleotides: TGTGCCAGCAGACTACGACAGGGCGCCTACGAGCAGTACTTC.

J is TRBJ1-1 and V is TRBV6-5, with D uncertain. CDR3 length equals 13 residues. The germline V and J ends were trimmed by 1 base and 0 bases, with 3 bases remaining between them. CDR1 is MNHEY, CDR2 SVGAGI, per germline. CDR3 region: CASSYFMNTEAFF. CDR3 bases: TGTGCCAGCAGTTACTTCATGAACACTGAAGCTTTCTTT.

The rearrangement uses TRBV5-1 and TRBJ1-2; no clear D. Deletions cut 5 bases from V and 0 bases from J, with 8 bases between. In germline, CDR1 is SGHRS, CDR2 YFSETQ. The length of the CDR3 is 13 residues. CDR3 protein: CASSVASNYGYTF. In nucleotides, the CDR3 is TGCGCCAGCAGTGTGGCTTCTAACTATGGCTACACCTTC.

The rearrangement joins TRBV10-1 to TRBJ2-3; 8 positions agree with TRBD1. The CDR3 loop spans 16 amino acids. Trimming took 0 bases from V and 2 from J; bases not matched to a gene: 4. Per the germline V gene, CDR1 is WNHNN and CDR2 is SYGVQD (reference sequence). The CDR3 loop is CASSESRQGLTDTQYF. DNA for the CDR3: TGCGCCAGCAGTGAGTCCAGACAGGGGCTCACAGATACGCAGTATTTT.

This clone is a singleton in its sample. V gene TRBV7-9 combines with J gene TRBJ1-1, with 9 positions matching TRBD1. J gave up 6 bases and V 4 bases, and 9 bases lay outside the gene matches. The germline gives CDR1 SEHNR, CDR2 FQNEAQ (reference sequence). The CDR3 is 15 amino acids. CDR3: CASSSPTGGTAEAFF. The DNA of the CDR3 is TGTGCCAGCAGCTCACCGACAGGGGGAACTGCTGAAGCTTTCTTT.

The CDR3 spells CATSDPTGNTGELFF. The CDR3 DNA is TGTGCCACCAGTGATCCGACGGGTAACACCGGGGAGCTGTTTTTT. The rearrangement uses TRBV24-1 and TRBJ2-2; D gene uncertain. The germline V gene encodes CDR1 KGHDR and CDR2 SFDVKD. CDR3 length equals 15 residues. V shed 3 bases and J shed 2 bases, with 9 bases lying between them.

The CDR3 DNA sequence: TGTGCCAGCTCACCAGGGAGCTCTGGGGCCAACGTCCTGACTTTC. It codes for CASSPGSSGANVLTF. The rearrangement uses TRBV18 and TRBJ2-6, with D possibly matching TRBD2 (5 bases). There are 15 residues in the CDR3. Germline V lookup: CDR1 KGHSH, CDR2 LQKENI. The V gene lost 2 bases and the J gene lost 0 bases, with 5 bases spanning the gap.

J is TRBJ2-3 and V is TRBV9; a possible D gene is TRBD1 (6 bases). V lost 0 bases, J lost 5 bases, and 10 bases lay in between. The CDR3 sequence is 14 residues long. Germline V CDR1 and CDR2: SGDLS, YYNGEE. The CDR3 DNA is TGTGCCAGCAGCGTAGCAGGGGCCAGAGATACGCAGTATTTT. Its translation: CASSVAGARDTQYF.

This clone was counted only a few times. The genes are TRBV11-2 and TRBJ2-7, with D perhaps matching TRBD2 (5 bases). The CDR3 length is 15 residues. V was clipped by 1 base and J by 6 bases, with 16 bases between them. The germline gives CDR1 SGHAT, CDR2 FQNNGV. CDR3 amino acids: CASSLGGSGYREQYF. Written as DNA, the CDR3 is TGTGCCAGCAGCTTAGGAGGGAGTGGATATCGCGAGCAGTACTTC.